This entry lists 15 T cell receptor beta chains sequenced from one sample in a study of cytomegalovirus exposure and HLA in healthy donors. PCR used 60 Vbeta primers and 13 Jbeta primers. The repertoire was sequenced with immunoSEQ multiplex PCR; TCRdb's copy has only in-frame clones and lacks some. The repertoire consists of 100,000 to 150,000 clones, with more than 75% occurring once and the leading ten covering about 8.1%. Source material: PBMCs. All receptors derive from a woman aged 50 to 60 in good health and CMV-seropositive.

This clone was recorded once. The chain joins TRBV6-1 to TRBJ1-2, with D possibly matching TRBD1 (6 bases). V dropped 6 bases and J dropped 4 bases, with 9 bases sitting between them. Per the germline V gene, CDR1 is MNHNS and CDR2 is SASEGT. This CDR3 contains 12 residues. CDR3: CASRGALYGYTF. The CDR3 DNA reads as TGTGCCAGCAGGGGGGCTCTCTATGGCTACACCTTC.

This chain connects TRBV5-1 to TRBJ2-7; D ambiguous. The CDR3 spans 12 residues. With 5 bases removed from V and 7 bases from J, the gap between germline ends came to 13 bases. CDR1 SGHRS and CDR2 YFSETQ come from the germline V gene. The CDR3 loop reads CASRGWSWEQYF. DNA of the CDR3: TGCGCCAGCAGAGGTTGGAGCTGGGAGCAGTACTTC.

The chain recombines TRBV4-1 with TRBJ2-1; 13 bases are shared with TRBD2. Germline CDR1 and CDR2: MGHRA and YSYEKL. CDR3 length: 16 residues. Trimming cost V 0 bases and J 7 bases; bases outside gene matches: 3. CDR3 nucleotides: TGCGCCAGCAGCCAAGATAAGACTAGCGGGAGGAATGAGCAGTTCTTC. This encodes CASSQDKTSGRNEQFF.

This rearrangement joins TRBV19 to TRBJ2-7, with 9 bases that match TRBD2. The CDR3 spans 15 residues. V lost 4 bases to trimming and J lost 2 bases; unmatched junction nucleotides: 6. CDR1 LNHDA and CDR2 SQIVND come from the germline V gene (reference sequence). The CDR3 DNA sequence: TGTGCCAGTAGTACTTGGACTAGCGTTGCCTACGAGCAGTACTTC. Protein product: CASSTWTSVAYEQYF.

The chain employs TRBV25-1 and TRBJ2-2, with TRBD1 matching 10 bases. CDR1 is MGHDK and CDR2 is SYGVNS in the germline V gene. V gave up 3 bases and J gave up 7 bases; unmatched junction bases: 5. This CDR3 region has 15 residues. CDR3 loop: CASSEWTGGFGELFF. CDR3 coding DNA: TGTGCCAGCAGTGAGTGGACAGGGGGATTCGGGGAGCTGTTTTTT.

The CDR3 reads CASSSLRVGLTEAFF. CDR3 nucleotide sequence: TGTGCCAGCAGTTCCCTTCGGGTGGGACTCACTGAAGCTTTCTTT. This sequence joins TRBV28 and TRBJ1-1; a possible D gene is TRBD1 (5 bases). The CDR3 sequence is 15 residues long. The germline gives CDR1 MDHEN, CDR2 SYDVKM. Trimming removed 4 bases from V and 4 bases from J, with 16 bases in between.

The chain has TRBV10-3 and TRBJ1-5, with D unresolved. V lost 5 bases and J 4 bases, leaving 6 bases between the germline ends. The germline gives CDR1 ENHRY, CDR2 SYGVKD. This CDR3 contains 12 residues. CDR3 in DNA: TGTGCCATCAGTCGGGAAAATCAGCCCCAGCATTTT. Its translation: CAISRENQPQHF.

The chain combines TRBV4-3 with TRBJ2-3; TRBD2 matches 10 bases. The CDR3 sequence is 15 residues long. Germline V lookup: CDR1 LGHNA, CDR2 YSLEER. V lost 2 bases and J lost 3; bases outside the gene matches: 2. For the CDR3, the DNA is TGCGCCAGCAGCCAAATAGCGGGGGGAACAGATACGCAGTATTTT. As protein: CASSQIAGGTDTQYF.

This rearrangement joins TRBV4-3 to TRBJ2-2, with 10 bases matching TRBD2. The CDR3 consists of 19 residues. V trimming: 3 bases; J trimming: 5 bases; junction bases outside the gene matches: 15. Germline lookup yields CDR1 LGHNA and CDR2 YSLEER. CDR3 in amino acids: CASSQRHRLAGDRTGELFF. The DNA for the CDR3 is TGCGCCAGCAGCCAGAGACATAGGCTAGCGGGGGATCGGACCGGGGAGCTGTTTTTT.

The chain couples TRBV9 to TRBJ1-4; D gene uncertain. The CDR3 is made up of 12 amino acids. The V gene's germline CDR1 is SGDLS and CDR2 YYNGEE. Between the trimmed V and J ends, which lost 3 bases and 5 bases, there was a span of 5 bases. In nucleotides, the CDR3 is TGTGCCAGCAGCGCCACAAATGAAAAACTGTTTTTT. This gives the protein CASSATNEKLFF.

J is TRBJ2-7 and V is TRBV27; D might be TRBD1 (5 bases). This CDR3 region has 12 residues. Trimming took off 1 base at V and 5 bases at J, with 6 bases between the two ends. The germline CDR1 and CDR2 sequences are MNHEY and SMNVEV (reference sequence). This chain's CDR3 is CASSLWGDEQYF. The CDR3 DNA reads as TGTGCCAGCAGTTTATGGGGCGACGAGCAGTACTTC.

V gene TRBV5-1 combines with J gene TRBJ1-2; possibly TRBD1 for D (6 bases). The CDR3 extends over 14 amino acids. V was pared by 0 bases and J by 4 bases, with 10 bases between. Germline lookup yields CDR1 SGHRS and CDR2 YFSETQ. CDR3 sequence: CASSLGATGYGYTF. The CDR3 bases are TGCGCCAGCAGCTTGGGAGCGACAGGCTATGGCTACACCTTC.

The chain carries TRBV6-5 and TRBJ1-3, with D uncertain. Per germline, CDR1 MNHEY and CDR2 SVGAGI. Trimming cost V 6 bases and J 0 bases, with 12 bases left between them. CDR3 length: 15 residues. CDR3 sequence reads: CASRRGSYSGNTIYF. DNA of the CDR3: TGTGCCAGCAGACGTGGCAGTTACTCTGGAAACACCATATATTTT.

This clone was found a few times. V gene TRBV27 combines with J gene TRBJ1-1; 12 positions agree with TRBD1. CDR3 size: 17 residues. Germline CDR1 and CDR2: MNHEY and SMNVEV (reference sequence). The ends lost 4 bases at V and 4 bases at J; junction bases unmatched: 10. CDR3 sequence (DNA): TGTGCCAGCAGTTCCGGGACAGGGGGCGGAGGAGGCACTGAAGCTTTCTTT. Its protein is CASSSGTGGGGGTEAFF.

The rearrangement links TRBV5-1 to TRBJ1-5; TRBD1 matches 9 bases. The germline CDR1 and CDR2 sequences are SGHRS and YFSETQ. V shed 5 bases, J shed 5 bases, and the junction held 2 bases outside the gene matches. The CDR3 has 13 amino acids. The CDR3 coding sequence is TGCGCCAGCAGACAGGGGGCGGATCAGCCCCAGCATTTT. It yields the protein CASRQGADQPQHF. The whole variable domain, filled in from reference TRBV5-1 and TRBJ1-5, reads KAGVTQTPRYLIKTRGQQVTLSCSPISGHRSVSWYQQTPGQGLQFLFEYFSETQRNKGNFPGRFSGRQFSNSRSEMNVSTLELGDSALYLCASRQGADQPQHFGDGTRLSIL.